The TCR beta chain under discussion was sequenced for a study of blood T cell repertoires in COVID-19. Study summary: Nucleic acid was either cDNA or gDNA, and it came from T cells, B-cell-depleted T cells, or PBMCs.

The method was immunoSEQ multiplex PCR; TCRdb's version includes in-frame clones alone and lacks a portion of them. The data show around 220,000 clones, under 85% seen once. The specimen sequenced was peripheral blood. This clonotype was obtained from a woman in her thirties or forties with active or convalescent COVID-19.

Here the CDR3 reads CSASRGGNNEQFF. CDR3 nucleotides: TGCAGTGCTAGTCGGGGGGGAAACAATGAGCAGTTCTTC. The V and J genes are TRBV20-1 and TRBJ2-1; 8 bases map to TRBD2. J gave up 5 bases and V 3 bases, and 3 bases lay outside the gene matches. From germline, CDR1 is DFQATT and CDR2 SNEGSKA (reference sequence). The CDR3 runs 13 residues.